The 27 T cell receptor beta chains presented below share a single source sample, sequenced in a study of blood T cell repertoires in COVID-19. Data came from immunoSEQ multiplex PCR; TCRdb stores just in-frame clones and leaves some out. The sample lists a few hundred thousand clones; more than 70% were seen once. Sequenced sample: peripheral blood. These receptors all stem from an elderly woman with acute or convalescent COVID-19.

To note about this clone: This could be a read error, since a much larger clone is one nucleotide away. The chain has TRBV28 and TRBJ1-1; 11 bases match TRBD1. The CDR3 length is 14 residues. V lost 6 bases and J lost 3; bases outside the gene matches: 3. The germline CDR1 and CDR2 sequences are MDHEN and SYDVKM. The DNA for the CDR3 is TGTGCCAGCAGCTCGGGACAGGGGGACACTGAAGCTTTCTTT. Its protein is CASSSGQGDTEAFF.

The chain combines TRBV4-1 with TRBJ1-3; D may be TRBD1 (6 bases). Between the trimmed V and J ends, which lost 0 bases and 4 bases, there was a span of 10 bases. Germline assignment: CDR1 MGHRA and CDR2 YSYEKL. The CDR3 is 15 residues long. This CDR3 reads CASSQEAQGGNTIYF. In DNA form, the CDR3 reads TGCGCCAGCAGCCAAGAAGCACAGGGAGGAAACACCATATATTTT.

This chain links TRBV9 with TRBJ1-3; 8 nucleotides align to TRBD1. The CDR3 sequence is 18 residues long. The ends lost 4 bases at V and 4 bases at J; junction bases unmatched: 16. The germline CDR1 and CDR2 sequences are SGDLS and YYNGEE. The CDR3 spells CASSPNMGTGGTGNTIYF. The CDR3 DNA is TGTGCCAGCAGCCCCAATATGGGGACAGGCGGAACCGGAAACACCATATATTTT.

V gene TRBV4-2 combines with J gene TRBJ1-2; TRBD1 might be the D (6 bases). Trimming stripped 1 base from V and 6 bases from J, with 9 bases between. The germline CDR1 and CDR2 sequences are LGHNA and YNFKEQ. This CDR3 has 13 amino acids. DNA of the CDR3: TGTGCCAGCAGCCAAGTCTCAGGGGATGGCTACACCTTC. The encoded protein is CASSQVSGDGYTF.

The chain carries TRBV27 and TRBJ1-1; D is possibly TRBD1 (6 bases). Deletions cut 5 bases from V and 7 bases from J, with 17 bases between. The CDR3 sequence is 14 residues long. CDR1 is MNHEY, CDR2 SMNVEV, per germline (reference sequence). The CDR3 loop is CASSVKQGIIEAFF. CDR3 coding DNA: TGTGCCAGCAGTGTAAAACAGGGAATCATTGAAGCTTTCTTT.

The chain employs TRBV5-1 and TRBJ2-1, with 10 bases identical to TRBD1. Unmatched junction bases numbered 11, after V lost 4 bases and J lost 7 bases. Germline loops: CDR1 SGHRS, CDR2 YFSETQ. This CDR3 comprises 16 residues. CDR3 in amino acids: CASSPNLGQGKNEQFF. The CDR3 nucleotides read TGCGCCAGCAGCCCCAACTTGGGACAGGGGAAGAATGAGCAGTTCTTC.

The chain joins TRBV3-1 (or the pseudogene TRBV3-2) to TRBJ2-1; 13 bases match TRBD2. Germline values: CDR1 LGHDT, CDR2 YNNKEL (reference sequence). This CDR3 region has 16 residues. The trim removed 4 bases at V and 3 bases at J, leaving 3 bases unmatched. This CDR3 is CASSPTSGGVYNEQFF. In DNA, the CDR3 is TGTGCCAGCAGCCCAACTAGCGGGGGGGTCTACAATGAGCAGTTCTTC.

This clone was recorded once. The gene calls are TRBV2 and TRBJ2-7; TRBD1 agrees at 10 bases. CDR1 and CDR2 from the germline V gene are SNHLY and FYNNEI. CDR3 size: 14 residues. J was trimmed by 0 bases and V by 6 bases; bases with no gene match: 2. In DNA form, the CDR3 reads TGTGCCAGCAGCTGGGACAGGGGCTCCTACGAGCAGTACTTC. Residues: CASSWDRGSYEQYF.

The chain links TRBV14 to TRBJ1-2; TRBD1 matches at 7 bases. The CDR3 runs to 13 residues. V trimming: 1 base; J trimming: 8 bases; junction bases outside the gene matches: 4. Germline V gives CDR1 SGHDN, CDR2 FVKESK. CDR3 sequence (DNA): TGTGCCAGCAGCCAAGGACAGGGCAGGGGCTACACCTTC. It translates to CASSQGQGRGYTF.

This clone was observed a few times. For the CDR3, the DNA is TGTGCCAGCACCCCTGGGCTTTCTGGGGCCAACGTCCTGACTTTC. This codes for CASTPGLSGANVLTF. This chain links TRBV5-5 with TRBJ2-6, with D unclear. The germline gives CDR1 SGHKS, CDR2 YYEKEE (reference sequence). The V and J ends lost 6 bases and 1 base respectively, with 11 bases between them. The CDR3 spans 15 residues.

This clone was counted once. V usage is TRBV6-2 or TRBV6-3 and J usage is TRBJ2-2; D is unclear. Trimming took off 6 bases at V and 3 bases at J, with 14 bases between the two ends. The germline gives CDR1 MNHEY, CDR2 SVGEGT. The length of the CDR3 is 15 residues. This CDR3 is CASSLGQVDTGELFF. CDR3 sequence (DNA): TGTGCCAGCAGCCTCGGCCAGGTAGACACCGGGGAGCTGTTTTTT.

The CDR3 here is CSVSPGTNYGYTF. DNA of the CDR3: TGCAGTGTTAGTCCGGGGACTAACTATGGCTACACCTTC. The V gene is TRBV20-1, the J gene TRBJ1-2, with D uncertain. CDR3 length: 13 residues. Trimming stripped 7 bases from V and 0 bases from J, with 12 bases between. Germline loops: CDR1 DFQATT, CDR2 SNEGSKA (reference sequence).

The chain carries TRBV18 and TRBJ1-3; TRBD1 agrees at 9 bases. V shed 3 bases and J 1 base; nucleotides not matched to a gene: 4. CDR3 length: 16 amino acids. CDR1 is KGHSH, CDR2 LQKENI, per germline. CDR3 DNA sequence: TGTGCCAGCTCACCCCCAGGACAGGGGTCTGGAAACACCATATATTTT. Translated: CASSPPGQGSGNTIYF.

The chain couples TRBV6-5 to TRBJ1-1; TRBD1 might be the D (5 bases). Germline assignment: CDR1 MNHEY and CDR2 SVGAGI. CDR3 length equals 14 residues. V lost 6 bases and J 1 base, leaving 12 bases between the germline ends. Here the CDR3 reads CASSRGTGNTEAFF. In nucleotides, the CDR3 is TGTGCCAGCAGCCGCGGTACAGGGAACACTGAAGCTTTCTTT.

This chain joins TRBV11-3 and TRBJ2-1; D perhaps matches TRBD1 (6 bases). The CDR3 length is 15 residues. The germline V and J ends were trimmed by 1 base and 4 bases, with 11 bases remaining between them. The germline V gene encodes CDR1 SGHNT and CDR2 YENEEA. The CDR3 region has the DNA TGTGCCAGCAGCTTAGGGACAGAAGTATACAATGAGCAGTTCTTC. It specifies CASSLGTEVYNEQFF.

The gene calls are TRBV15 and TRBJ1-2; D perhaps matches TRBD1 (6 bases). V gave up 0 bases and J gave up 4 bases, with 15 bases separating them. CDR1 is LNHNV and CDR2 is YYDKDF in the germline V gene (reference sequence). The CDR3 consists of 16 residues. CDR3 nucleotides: TGTGCCACCAGCAGAGATTCGGGGGGCCTCTTCTATGGCTACACCTTC. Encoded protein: CATSRDSGGLFYGYTF.

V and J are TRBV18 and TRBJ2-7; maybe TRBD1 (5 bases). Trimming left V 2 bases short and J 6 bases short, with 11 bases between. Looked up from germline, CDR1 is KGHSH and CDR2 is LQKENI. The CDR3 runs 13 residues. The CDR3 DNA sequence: TGTGCCAGCTCACCAAGCTTAGGGGTCGAGCAGTACTTC. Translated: CASSPSLGVEQYF.

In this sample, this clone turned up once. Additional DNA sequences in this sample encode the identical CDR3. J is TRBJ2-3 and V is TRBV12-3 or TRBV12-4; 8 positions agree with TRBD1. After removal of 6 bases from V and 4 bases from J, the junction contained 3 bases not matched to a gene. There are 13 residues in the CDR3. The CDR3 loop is CASSPGGADTQYF. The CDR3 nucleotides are TGTGCCAGCAGCCCAGGGGGCGCAGATACGCAGTATTTT.

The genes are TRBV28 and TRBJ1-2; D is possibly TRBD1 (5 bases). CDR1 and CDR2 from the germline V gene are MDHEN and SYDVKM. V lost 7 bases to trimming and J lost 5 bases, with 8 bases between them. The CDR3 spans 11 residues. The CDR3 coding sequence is TGTGCCAGCACGGACACTTATGGCTACACCTTC. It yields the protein CASTDTYGYTF.

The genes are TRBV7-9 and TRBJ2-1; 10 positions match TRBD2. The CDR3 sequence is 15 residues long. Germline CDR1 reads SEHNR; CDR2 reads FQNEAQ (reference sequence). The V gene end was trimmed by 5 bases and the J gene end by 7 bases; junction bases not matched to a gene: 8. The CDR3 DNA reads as TGTGCCAGCAGCCAGAGGACTAGCGGTTCTAATGAGCAGTTCTTC. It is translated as CASSQRTSGSNEQFF.

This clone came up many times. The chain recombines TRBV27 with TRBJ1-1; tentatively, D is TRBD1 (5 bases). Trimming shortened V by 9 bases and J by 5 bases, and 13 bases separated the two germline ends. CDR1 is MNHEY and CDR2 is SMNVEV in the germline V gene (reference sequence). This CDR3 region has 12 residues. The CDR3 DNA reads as TGTGCCAGTTCTAATCGGGGGACTGAAGCTTTCTTT. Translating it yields CASSNRGTEAFF.

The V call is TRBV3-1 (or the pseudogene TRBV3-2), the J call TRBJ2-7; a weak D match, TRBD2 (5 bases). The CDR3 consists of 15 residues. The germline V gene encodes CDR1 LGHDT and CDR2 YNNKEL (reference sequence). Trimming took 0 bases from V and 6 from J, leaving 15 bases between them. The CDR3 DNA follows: TGTGCCAGCAGCCAAGATTGGAGCGGAGCTACCGAGCAGTACTTC. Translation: CASSQDWSGATEQYF.

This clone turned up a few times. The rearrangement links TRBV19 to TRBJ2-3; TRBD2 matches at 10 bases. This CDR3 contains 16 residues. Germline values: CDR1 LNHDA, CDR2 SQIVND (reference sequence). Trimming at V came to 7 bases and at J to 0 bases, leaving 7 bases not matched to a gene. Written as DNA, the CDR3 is TGTGCCAGTAAACTAGCGGGGACTTCTAGCACAGATACGCAGTATTTT. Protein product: CASKLAGTSSTDTQYF.

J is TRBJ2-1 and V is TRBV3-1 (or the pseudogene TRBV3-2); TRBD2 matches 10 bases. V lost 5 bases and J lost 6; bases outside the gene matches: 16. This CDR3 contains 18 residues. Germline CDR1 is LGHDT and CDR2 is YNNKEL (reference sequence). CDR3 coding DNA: TGTGCCAGCAGCGACTCGGGACTAGCGAGCCCCCGCCTCAATGAGCAGTTCTTC. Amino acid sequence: CASSDSGLASPRLNEQFF.

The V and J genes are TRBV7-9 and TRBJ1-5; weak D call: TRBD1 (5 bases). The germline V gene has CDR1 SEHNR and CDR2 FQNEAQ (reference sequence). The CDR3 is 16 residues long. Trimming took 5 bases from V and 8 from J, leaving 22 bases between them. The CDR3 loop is CASSPWVGQGGEPQHF. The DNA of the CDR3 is TGTGCCAGCAGCCCTTGGGTGGGGCAAGGAGGGGAGCCCCAGCATTTT.

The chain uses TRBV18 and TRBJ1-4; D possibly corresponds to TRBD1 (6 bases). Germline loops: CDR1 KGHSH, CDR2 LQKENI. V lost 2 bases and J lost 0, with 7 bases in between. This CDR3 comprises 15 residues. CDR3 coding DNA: TGTGCCAGCTCACCAACAGGGCCAACTAATGAAAAACTGTTTTTT. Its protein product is CASSPTGPTNEKLFF.

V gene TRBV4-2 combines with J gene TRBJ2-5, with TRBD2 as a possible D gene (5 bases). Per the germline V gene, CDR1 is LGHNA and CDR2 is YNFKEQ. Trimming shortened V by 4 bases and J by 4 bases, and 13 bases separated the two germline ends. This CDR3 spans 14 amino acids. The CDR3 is CASSLSDRGETQYF. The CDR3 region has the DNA TGTGCCAGCAGCCTTAGCGACCGGGGAGAGACCCAGTACTTC.